A selection of T cell receptor beta chains follows, all from one sample in a study of OX40 agonist ivuxolimab in advanced cancers. Only in-frame clones appear in the TCRdb table, and some are missing; sequencing was by immunoSEQ multiplex PCR. The table has some 6,000 clones, roughly 80% seen once. The sample in question was CD4+ or CD8+ T cells sorted from blood, obtained in a trial of the OX40 agonist ivuxolimab. The receptors originated from an adult with an advanced solid tumor such as melanoma, head and neck, liver or kidney cancer. The CDR3 runs from the conserved cysteine through the conserved F or W. A D gene is named only where the DNA matches it firmly. The size field is filled for only some rows; it gives once, few, many or a size class.

j_call v_call d_call clone_size cdr3_nt cdr3_aa
TRBJ1-5 TRBV11-2 TRBD1 few TGTGCCAGCAGCTTAGGGACAGGGGGCAATCAGCCCCAGCATTTT CASSLGTGGNQPQHF
TRBJ1-5 TRBV19 . . TGTGCCAGTAGTATAGATGGAGGGGGTCAGCCCCAGCATTTT CASSIDGGGQPQHF
TRBJ2-7 TRBV4-3 . . TGCGCCAGCAGCCAATTGGTCGACAGTACCTACGAGCAGTACTTC CASSQLVDSTYEQYF
TRBJ1-1 TRBV4-3 . few TGCGCCAGCAGCCAAGGGGAAGAGCGTGAAGCTTTCTTT CASSQGEEREAFF
TRBJ2-3 TRBV7-3 . . TGTGCCAGCAGCTTACTGGGTCCAGATACGCAGTATTTT CASSLLGPDTQYF
TRBJ1-3 TRBV29-1 . . TGCAGCGTTGAAGTAGGACAGAACTCTGGAAACACCATATATTTT CSVEVGQNSGNTIYF
TRBJ1-4 TRBV5-6 TRBD1 . TGTGCCAGCAGCACAGGGGATGAAAAACTGTTTTTT CASSTGDEKLFF
TRBJ1-5 TRBV27 . . TGTGCCAGCAGCGTCAATCAGCCCCAGCATTTT CASSVNQPQHF
TRBJ2-1 TRBV6-5 . . TGTGCCAGCACCAAGGACAGATACCTCTACAATGAGCAGTTCTTC CASTKDRYLYNEQFF
TRBJ2-1 TRBV27 . . TGTGCCAGCAAGGTAGAGGGGTTAGGGATCTACAATGAGCAGTTCTTC CASKVEGLGIYNEQFF
TRBJ1-2 TRBV29-1 . . TGCAGCCTTCGAGAGGGAGGGCTCTATGGCTACACCTTC CSLREGGLYGYTF
TRBJ2-1 TRBV6-5 TRBD2 . TGTGCCAGCAGTTCTACTAGCGGCTACAATGAGCAGTTCTTC CASSSTSGYNEQFF
TRBJ2-7 TRBV12-5 . . TGTGCTAGTGGTTTGGTCACAGGGTCCGAGCAGTACTTC CASGLVTGSEQYF
TRBJ2-1 TRBV4-3 . . TGCGCCAGCAGCCAAGAGGGACTCCACAATGAGCAGTTCTTC CASSQEGLHNEQFF
TRBJ1-1 TRBV28 . . TGTGCCAGCAGTCTGGACAGAAATGACTACACTGAAGCTTTCTTT CASSLDRNDYTEAFF
TRBJ2-7 TRBV19 . . TGTGCCAGTAGTATAGTGGACACCGGTGGCTACGAGCAGTACTTC CASSIVDTGGYEQYF
TRBJ2-6 TRBV6-6 . . TGTGCCAGCAGTCAGGTTCTCGGGGCCAACGTCCTGACTTTC CASSQVLGANVLTF
TRBJ2-3 TRBV9 TRBD2 . TGTGCCAGCAGCGTAGTGCGGGGGGATACGCAGTATTTT CASSVVRGDTQYF
TRBJ2-1 TRBV6-1 TRBD2 . TGTGCCAGCAGTGAATACCTCCCTATAGCGGGAGGGCCTTTCAATGAGCAGTTCTTC CASSEYLPIAGGPFNEQFF
TRBJ1-1 TRBV6-5 . . TGTGCCAGCAGTTACGGACCCGGCACTGAAGCTTTCTTT CASSYGPGTEAFF
TRBJ1-1 TRBV5-6 . . TGTGCCAGCAGCTTGGCCCGGGGGCCTGACACTGAAGCTTTCTTT CASSLARGPDTEAFF
TRBJ1-1 TRBV25-1 . few TGTGCCAGCAGTGAATGGCAGGGCACTGAAGCTTTCTTT CASSEWQGTEAFF
TRBJ2-3 TRBV9 TRBD2 . TGTGCCAGCAGCGTAGGGGGACTAGCGTCGGGCACAGATACGCAGTATTTT CASSVGGLASGTDTQYF
TRBJ2-7 TRBV7-9 TRBD2 . TGTGCCAGCAGGGGACTAGCGGGAGGGCCGGGGGAGCAGTACTTC CASRGLAGGPGEQYF
TRBJ1-1 TRBV7-7 . . TGTGCCAGCAGCTTGGGGCCCATGAACACTGAAGCTTTCTTT CASSLGPMNTEAFF
TRBJ2-3 TRBV4-3 TRBD1 . TGCGCCAGCAGCCAGGACCGACAGGGGCCCACAGATACGCAGTATTTT CASSQDRQGPTDTQYF
TRBJ2-5 TRBV5-6 . . TGTGCCAGCAGCCCGGGGGCAGAGGAGACCCAGTACTTC CASSPGAEETQYF
TRBJ2-7 TRBV5-1 . few TGCGCCAGCAGTGAGGACAGCCAAACCTACGAGCAGTACTTC CASSEDSQTYEQYF
TRBJ2-5 TRBV5-4 TRBD2 . TGTGCCAGCAGCTTTTTAGCGGGAGGGCCTCAAGAGACCCAGTACTTC CASSFLAGGPQETQYF
TRBJ2-3 TRBV27 . . TGTGCCAGCAGCCAATATAGGACCTCTAGCACAGATACGCAGTATTTT CASSQYRTSSTDTQYF
TRBJ2-7 TRBV7-8 TRBD1 . TGTGCCAGCAGCAACCGGGACAGGGACTACGAGCAGTACTTC CASSNRDRDYEQYF